These 14 T cell receptor beta chains were all obtained from the same sample, sequenced in a study of blood T cell repertoires in COVID-19. Repertoires were generated with immunoSEQ multiplex PCR, while TCRdb's copy carries only in-frame clones and drops some. The profile shows 85,000 to 110,000 clones, more than 85% of them singletons. The sample taken for sequencing was peripheral blood. Receptor source: a human donor in a cohort sampled during active COVID-19.

The rearrangement links TRBV5-4 to TRBJ2-3, with TRBD2 identical over 9 bases. With 0 bases clipped from V and 5 bases from J, the junction kept 7 bases outside the gene matches. This CDR3 has 16 residues. The germline V gene has CDR1 SGHNT and CDR2 YYREEE (reference sequence). CDR3 loop: CASSLVASGAGDTQYF. The CDR3, as DNA: TGTGCCAGCAGCTTGGTGGCTAGCGGGGCGGGAGATACGCAGTATTTT.

This clone was counted ten times or more. The rearrangement joins TRBV5-1 to TRBJ2-7, with D perhaps matching TRBD2 (5 bases). CDR1 and CDR2 (germline): SGHRS, YFSETQ. CDR3 length: 14 residues. The V end lost 3 bases, the J end lost 0 bases, and 10 bases lay between the germline ends. The CDR3 DNA follows: TGCGCCAGCAGCTCGGAGGTGGACTCCTACGAGCAGTACTTC. Residues: CASSSEVDSYEQYF.

The rearrangement joins TRBV28 to TRBJ1-2; D not certain. Per the germline V gene, CDR1 is MDHEN and CDR2 is SYDVKM. The CDR3 extends over 15 amino acids. The germline V and J ends were trimmed by 7 bases and 2 bases, with 17 bases remaining between them. CDR3 residues: CASTQRGSKNYGYTF. The CDR3 DNA sequence: TGTGCCAGCACTCAACGCGGGTCGAAGAACTATGGCTACACCTTC.

A remark on this clone: The junction differs from germline at one of its ends, possibly a read error. DNA for the CDR3: TGTGCCAGCAGGCCGGCAGGGATGGGCGAAGAGGCCCAGTACTTC. Its translation is CASRPAGMGEEAQYF. The V gene is TRBV28, the J gene TRBJ2-5; weak D call: TRBD1 (5 bases). This CDR3 spans 15 amino acids. Germline CDR1 MDHEN, CDR2 SYDVKM.

The V gene is TRBV4-1, the J gene TRBJ1-1; 10 bases map to TRBD1. CDR3 length: 16 amino acids. Germline CDR1 MGHRA, CDR2 YSYEKL. After removal of 0 bases from V and 6 bases from J, the junction contained 7 bases not matched to a gene. CDR3: CASSQEGGTGEAEAFF. The CDR3 nucleotides are TGCGCCAGCAGCCAAGAAGGAGGGACAGGGGAGGCTGAAGCTTTCTTT.

The chain couples TRBV11-2 to TRBJ2-7; TRBD1 matches at 7 bases. V trimming: 0 bases; J trimming: 6 bases; junction bases outside the gene matches: 11. Germline CDR1 reads SGHAT; CDR2 reads FQNNGV. The CDR3 runs 16 residues. The CDR3, as DNA: TGTGCCAGCAGCTTAGATCGAAGGGGGCGGATCGGCGAGCAGTACTTC. Its translation is CASSLDRRGRIGEQYF.

The genes are TRBV2 and TRBJ1-1, with TRBD1 as a possible D gene (6 bases). The V end was cut by 10 bases, the J end by 3 bases, with 15 bases between. Germline-derived CDR1 and CDR2 are SNHLY and FYNNEI. CDR3 size: 13 residues. This chain's CDR3 is CATSQGMDTEAFF. Written as DNA, the CDR3 is TGTGCCACCTCCCAGGGGATGGACACTGAAGCTTTCTTT. Looking up the rest from reference TRBV2 and TRBJ1-1 gives the full variable domain: EPEVTQTPSHQVTQMGQEVILRCVPISNHLYFYWYRQILGQKVEFLVSFYNNEISEKSEIFDDQFSVERPDGSNFTLKIRSTKLEDSAMYFCATSQGMDTEAFFGQGTRLTVV.

This rearrangement joins TRBV7-2 to TRBJ1-3; 7 nucleotides align to TRBD1. The CDR3 totals 14 residues. Trimming at V came to 4 bases and at J to 4 bases, leaving 4 bases not matched to a gene. The germline gives CDR1 SGHTA, CDR2 FQGNSA. The CDR3 protein is CASSSWTGGNTIYF. DNA of the CDR3: TGTGCCAGCAGCTCGTGGACAGGCGGAAACACCATATATTTT.

CDR3 coding DNA: TGTGCCAGTAGTCCTCCGGCCGGGACAGGGTTGTACGAGCAGTACTTC. This gives the protein CASSPPAGTGLYEQYF. The V call is TRBV19, the J call TRBJ2-7, with 9 bases matching TRBD1. With 5 bases clipped from V and 4 bases from J, the junction kept 12 bases outside the gene matches. The CDR3 is made up of 16 amino acids. Germline lookup yields CDR1 LNHDA and CDR2 SQIVND (reference sequence). Variable domain in full (rest from reference TRBV19 and TRBJ2-7): DGGITQSPKYLFRKEGQNVTLSCEQNLNHDAMYWYRQDPGQGLRLIYYSQIVNDFQKGDIAEGYSVSREKKESFPLTVTSAQKNPTAFYLCASSPPAGTGLYEQYFGPGTRLTVT.

This clone was detected only a few times. This chain connects TRBV5-5 to TRBJ1-4, with D unresolved. V was shortened by 1 base and J by 8 bases, with 12 bases between the two germline ends. The germline V gene encodes CDR1 SGHKS and CDR2 YYEKEE (reference sequence). CDR3 length: 14 amino acids. The CDR3: CASSLPGLSEKLFF. CDR3 nucleotide sequence: TGTGCCAGCAGCTTGCCGGGGTTGAGCGAAAAACTGTTTTTT.

The gene calls are TRBV7-9 and TRBJ1-2, with D tentatively TRBD1 (5 bases). The CDR3 is made up of 17 amino acids. The germline V gene encodes CDR1 SEHNR and CDR2 FQNEAQ (reference sequence). The ends were cut back, 5 bases at V and 2 bases at J, with 21 bases in the middle. CDR3 coding DNA: TGTGCCAGCAGCCCCTGGGGCGGAACCGTCCTAAACTATGGCTACACCTTC. Protein product: CASSPWGGTVLNYGYTF.

The chain links TRBV7-3 to TRBJ2-2, with TRBD1 matching over 7 bases. This CDR3 is built from 13 residues. Germline values: CDR1 SGHTA, CDR2 FQGTGA. V shed 5 bases, J shed 8 bases, and the junction held 5 bases outside the gene matches. In DNA form, the CDR3 reads TGTGCCAGCAGCCAGACAGGGTCGGGGGAGCTGTTTTTT. Translating gives CASSQTGSGELFF.

The chain has TRBV4-1 and TRBJ2-2, with D possibly TRBD2 on 6 matching bases. The V gene lost 2 bases and the J gene lost 3 bases, with 19 bases spanning the gap. Per the germline V gene, CDR1 is MGHRA and CDR2 is YSYEKL. The CDR3 has 18 residues. CDR3 amino acids: CASSQRKGGSMDTGELFF. The CDR3 DNA reads as TGCGCCAGCAGCCAACGGAAAGGAGGGTCGATGGACACCGGGGAGCTGTTTTTT.

The genes are TRBV5-1 and TRBJ2-2, with D maybe TRBD1 (6 bases). V was trimmed by 6 bases and J by 0 bases, leaving 12 bases between them. CDR3 length equals 15 residues. CDR1 and CDR2 (germline): SGHRS, YFSETQ. CDR3 region: CASTLGQTNTGELFF. DNA for the CDR3: TGCGCCAGCACCCTGGGACAAACGAACACCGGGGAGCTGTTTTTT.